This T cell receptor beta chain originates from a study of blood T cell repertoires in COVID-19. Study background: There were acute and convalescent COVID-19 samples, and they came from the United States, Italy and Spain.

This table comes from immunoSEQ multiplex PCR, and its TCRdb copy is limited to in-frame clones, with some not included. The sample shows approximately 170,000 clones, 70% to 90% of them seen only once. Trimming at V came to 6 bases and at J to 3 bases, leaving 12 bases not matched to a gene. Germline V gene lookup returns CDR1 WSHSY and CDR2 SAAADI. CDR3 length: 16 amino acids. Two negative PCRs, clearance, or symptom resolution characterized the recovered Cohort 3 donors. This rearrangement joins TRBV10-2 to TRBJ2-7, with 9 bases that match TRBD2. The TCR comes from a woman in her forties or fifties who had recovered from COVID-19. Material: PBMCs or T cells enriched from blood (not recorded which). CDR3 DNA: TGCGCCAGCAGCTCCCCGAGCGGGAGGACCCACTACGAGCAGTACGTC. This codes for CASSSPSGRTHYEQYV.